Following are 6 T cell receptor beta chains from one sample sequenced in a study of shared clonotypes between healthy human individuals. TCRdb's table, derived via immunoSEQ multiplex PCR, lists solely in-frame clones and lacks some. The repertoire holds roughly 2,000,000 clones, with about 94% as singletons. As defined, naive CD8 cells were CD45RO-negative and positively selected for CCR7, with terminally differentiated effector memory CD45RA+ cells excluded. The sample consisted of naive CD8+ T cells sorted from blood. These receptors were obtained from a young man in good health.

V usage is TRBV18 and J usage is TRBJ2-1; D not resolved. CDR1 is KGHSH, CDR2 LQKENI, per germline. This CDR3 has 15 amino acids. Trimming cost V 3 bases and J 0 bases, with 9 bases left between them. As DNA, the CDR3 is TGTGCCAGCTCACCCTCCGGTGGCTCCTACAATGAGCAGTTCTTC. Translated, it gives CASSPSGGSYNEQFF.

This chain uses TRBV2 with TRBJ2-5; 10 nucleotides match TRBD1. The CDR3 is 18 amino acids. The V gene's germline CDR1 is SNHLY and CDR2 FYNNEI. The J segment lost 5 bases and the V segment lost 4 bases, leaving 16 bases of the junction unmatched. This CDR3 reads CASSVESSGTGAAETQYF. Written as DNA, the CDR3 is TGTGCCAGCAGTGTAGAGTCATCCGGGACAGGGGCCGCGGAGACCCAGTACTTC.

This chain uses TRBV30 with TRBJ2-5; 9 bases are a match to TRBD1. TRBJ2-7 matches the DNA end more closely, so the J call is doubtful. Germline V CDR1 and CDR2: GTSNPN, SVGIG (reference sequence). This CDR3 region has 13 residues. CDR3 residues: CAWSHGQGYEQYF. CDR3 sequence (DNA): TGTGCCTGGAGTCATGGACAGGGGTACGAGCAGTACTTC.

The chain joins TRBV7-8 to TRBJ2-3, with 11 nucleotides matching TRBD2. V was clipped by 2 bases and J by 4 bases; unmatched bases: 5. This CDR3 has 16 residues. Looked up from germline, CDR1 is SGHVS and CDR2 is FQNEAQ. The CDR3 DNA is TGTGCCAGCAGCTTAACCCTAGCGGGAGGTTCAGATACGCAGTATTTT. Protein: CASSLTLAGGSDTQYF.

The chain employs TRBV27 and TRBJ1-1, with no clear D. Trimming shortened V by 8 bases and J by 0 bases, and 10 bases separated the two germline ends. Germline loops: CDR1 MNHEY, CDR2 SMNVEV (reference sequence). The CDR3 is 13 residues long. The CDR3 DNA is TGTGCCAGCCAAAACGAGGTGAACACTGAAGCTTTCTTT. The encoded protein is CASQNEVNTEAFF.

V usage is TRBV4-1 and J usage is TRBJ2-5, with D unclear. Germline loops: CDR1 MGHRA, CDR2 YSYEKL. The V end lost 0 bases, the J end lost 2 bases, and 7 bases lay between the germline ends. This CDR3 region has 14 residues. This CDR3 reads CASSQEYRQETQYF. The CDR3 DNA reads as TGCGCCAGCAGCCAAGAATACAGACAAGAGACCCAGTACTTC.